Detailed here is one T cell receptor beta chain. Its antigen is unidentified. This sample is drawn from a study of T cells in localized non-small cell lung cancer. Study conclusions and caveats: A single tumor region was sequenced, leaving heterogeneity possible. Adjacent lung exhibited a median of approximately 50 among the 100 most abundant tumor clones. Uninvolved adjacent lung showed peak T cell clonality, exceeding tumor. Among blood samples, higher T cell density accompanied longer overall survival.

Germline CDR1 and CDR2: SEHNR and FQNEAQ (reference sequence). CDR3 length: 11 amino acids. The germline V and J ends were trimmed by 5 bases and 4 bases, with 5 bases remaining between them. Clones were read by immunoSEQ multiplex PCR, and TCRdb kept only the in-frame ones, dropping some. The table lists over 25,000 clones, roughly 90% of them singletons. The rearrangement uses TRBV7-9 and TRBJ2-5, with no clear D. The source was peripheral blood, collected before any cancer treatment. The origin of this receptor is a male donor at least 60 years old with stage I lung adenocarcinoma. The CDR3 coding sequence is TGTGCCAGCAGCCCAGCAGAGACCCAGTACTTC. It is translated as CASSPAETQYF.